The source of this TCR beta chain is a study of blood T cell repertoires in COVID-19 (dated by TCRdb to the early 2020s). Study-wide context: Samples from collaborators originated in the United States, Italy and Spain and spanned both the acute and convalescent phases of COVID-19. The prospective study material was composed of cDNA or gDNA derived from T cells, B-cell-depleted T cells, or PBMCs. Deeply sampled blood TCRbeta repertoires from subjects exposed to, actively infected with, or recovered from COVID-19 were included in the dataset. The repertoires were released in a freely available public database meant as a resource for research on the immune response to SARS-CoV-2. The samples were drawn from two sources: the first 160 participants of the ongoing ImmuneRACE study, and 1,254 subjects contributed by 6 global collaborators. Sample metadata almost always included a de-identified subject ID, COVID-19 status, age in years and sex. HLA class I and class II types, where available, came from metadata supplied by the sample provider rather than from assay-based typing.

CDR1 and CDR2, per the germline V gene (reference sequence), are LGHDT and YNNKEL. The CDR3 measures 15 amino acids from cysteine to phenylalanine. The only DNA kept is the CDR3, 45 bases in frame from the first base. Cut back by 3 bases and 4 bases, the V and J ends lie 13 bases apart. The paper's findings and limits, for the study overall: The quantity of clinical and demographic metadata differed by source and by participant and was supplied without curation.

TCRbeta CDR3 regions were amplified from genomic DNA using the immunoSEQ Assay, a bias-controlled multiplex PCR. On the authors' methods: The number of nucleated cells in each sample was estimated by amplification of reference gene primers within the assay. To quantify the absolute abundance of each unique TCRbeta CDR3 rearrangement, sequence reads were collapsed and filtered. Productive Simpson clonality was computed per sample as the square root of Simpson's diversity index over productive rearrangements. Sourced from immuneACCESS, this table was stored by TCRdb with only in-frame sequences that have V and J called. A share of the clones is absent; for the studies checked, an unresolved V gene accounts for under half, and the remainder has no known explanation. D and trimming come from the DNA, and the V and J calls and clone size come from that table. The sample yields 100,000 to 150,000 clones; roughly 85% were counted once. 25% to 30% of the sample is taken by the ten largest.

Worth noting for this clone: Its antigen remains undetermined. Base qualities are not at hand, and no much larger clone is one base apart.

The collaborating institutions used their own protocols to collect whole blood in K2EDTA tubes. For TCRbeta analysis, collaborators shipped samples as frozen whole blood, isolated PBMCs, or DNA extracted from either of those sample types. This sequence originates from a woman at least 80 years old with acute or convalescent COVID-19. The chain employs TRBV3-1 (or the pseudogene TRBV3-2) and TRBJ1-5, with TRBD1 perhaps the D gene, on 5 matching bases. The sample consisted of peripheral blood. The base sequence is TGTGCCAGCAGCCAGGGGCTAGGGGAAAATCAGCCCCAGCATTTT. Translated, it gives CASSQGLGENQPQHF.